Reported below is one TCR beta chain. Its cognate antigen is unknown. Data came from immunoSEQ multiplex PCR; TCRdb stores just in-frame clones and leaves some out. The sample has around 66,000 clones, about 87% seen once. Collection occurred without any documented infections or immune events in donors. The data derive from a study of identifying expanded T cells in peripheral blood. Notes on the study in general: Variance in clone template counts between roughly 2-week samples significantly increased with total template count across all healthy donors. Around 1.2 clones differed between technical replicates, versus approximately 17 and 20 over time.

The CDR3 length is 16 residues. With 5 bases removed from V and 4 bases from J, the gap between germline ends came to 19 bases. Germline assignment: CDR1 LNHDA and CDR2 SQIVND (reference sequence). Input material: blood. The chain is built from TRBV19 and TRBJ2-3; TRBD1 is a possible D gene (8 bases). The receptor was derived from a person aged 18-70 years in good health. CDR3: CASSFAYRGRADTQYF. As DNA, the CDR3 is TGTGCCAGTAGTTTCGCTTACAGGGGGAGGGCAGATACGCAGTATTTT.